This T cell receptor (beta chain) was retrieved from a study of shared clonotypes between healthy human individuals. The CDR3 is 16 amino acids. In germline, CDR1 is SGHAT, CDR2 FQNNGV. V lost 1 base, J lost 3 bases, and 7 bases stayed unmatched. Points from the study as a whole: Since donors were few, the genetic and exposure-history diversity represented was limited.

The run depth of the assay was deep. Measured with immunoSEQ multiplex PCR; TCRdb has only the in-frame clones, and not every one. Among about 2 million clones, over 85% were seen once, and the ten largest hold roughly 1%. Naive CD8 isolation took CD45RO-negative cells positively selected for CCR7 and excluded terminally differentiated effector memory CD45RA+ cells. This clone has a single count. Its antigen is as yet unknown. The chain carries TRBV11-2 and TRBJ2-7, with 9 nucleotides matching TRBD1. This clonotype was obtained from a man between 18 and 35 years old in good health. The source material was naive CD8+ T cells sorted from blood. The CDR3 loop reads CASSLGGGTGNYEQYF. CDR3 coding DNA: TGTGCCAGCAGCTTAGGGGGCGGGACAGGGAACTACGAGCAGTACTTC.